This TCR beta chain derives from a study of identical twins. V dropped 3 bases and J dropped 7 bases, with 13 bases sitting between them. This CDR3 region has 13 residues. CDR1 and CDR2 (germline): LGHDT, YNNKEL (reference sequence). TCRdb used MiXCR to reprocess the 5' RACE reads, holding one entry per CDR3 protein. The sample carries hundreds of thousands of distinct CDR3 sequences, 15% to 20% recorded once. There are a few counts of this clonotype. The data also belong to a second study, concerning T cells expressing NK-cell markers.

The sample was PBMCs. This clonotype originated in a woman aged 18-29 years in good health. The chain links TRBV3-1 to TRBJ2-7; D is unresolved. The CDR3 DNA is TGTGCCAGCAGCCATAGGTATACGGAGGAGCAGTACTTC. Translated, it gives CASSHRYTEEQYF.